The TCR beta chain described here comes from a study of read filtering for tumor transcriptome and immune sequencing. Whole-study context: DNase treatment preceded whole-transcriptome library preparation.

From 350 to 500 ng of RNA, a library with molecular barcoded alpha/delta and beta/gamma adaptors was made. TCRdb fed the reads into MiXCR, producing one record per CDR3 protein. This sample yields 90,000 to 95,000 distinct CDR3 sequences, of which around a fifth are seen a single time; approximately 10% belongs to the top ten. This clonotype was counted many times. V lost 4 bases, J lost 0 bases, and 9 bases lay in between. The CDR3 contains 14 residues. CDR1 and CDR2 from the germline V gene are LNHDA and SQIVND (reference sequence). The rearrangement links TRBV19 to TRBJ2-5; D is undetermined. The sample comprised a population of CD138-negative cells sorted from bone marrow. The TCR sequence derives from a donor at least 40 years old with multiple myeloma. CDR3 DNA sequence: TGTGCCAGTAGTACCCGAGCCGACCAAGAGACCCAGTACTTC. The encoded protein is CASSTRADQETQYF.